The clone carrying this T cell receptor beta chain is medium-sized. What it binds is unknown. These data originate in a study of T cells in Graves' hyperthyroidism and ophthalmopathy. Study-level background: Peripheral blood draws took place at initial diagnosis, ahead of any treatment.

The CDR3 totals 17 residues. V lost 3 bases and J lost 1, with 18 bases in between. Germline V gives CDR1 SNHLY, CDR2 FYNNEI. Study findings and constraints: Most thyroid clonotypes with frequency above 0.001 were detected in blood.

There were TCR beta CDR3 regions amplified from RNA transcripts. Using the HTBI primer set, a first-round RT-PCR was run on the TCR CDR3. From the multiplex PCR reads, TCRdb called clonotypes with MiXCR, one entry per CDR3 protein. Of 490,000 or so distinct CDR3 sequences in the sample, around 15% are singletons; the top ten hold 25% to 30%. J is TRBJ1-1 and V is TRBV2; perhaps TRBD1 as D (5 bases). The sample was blood. This TCR was sampled from a woman aged 25 to 39 with Graves' ophthalmopathy. DNA of the CDR3: TGTGCCAGCAGTGATGGGGGTATTGAACGGACGAACACTGAAGCTTTCTTT. Translating it yields CASSDGGIERTNTEAFF.